This record looks at one TCR beta chain sequence and its context. The data stem from a study of identical twins. TCRdb itself ran the 5' RACE reads through MiXCR, one entry per CDR3 protein. The data contain around 960,000 distinct CDR3 sequences, approximately 13% of them seen just once; the ten biggest clones take up around 1.6%. The CDR3 runs to 15 residues. CDR1 is MGHDK, CDR2 SYGVNS, per germline. V was pared by 3 bases and J by 7 bases, with 9 bases of the junction left unmatched. This same sample was also taken into another study, of yellow fever vaccine responses in identical twins.

The sequence derives from a woman between 18 and 30 years old in good health. The sequenced sample was PBMCs. The V call is TRBV25-1, the J call TRBJ1-5; 7 nucleotides align to TRBD1. The CDR3 DNA sequence: TGTGCCAGCAGTGATGGTCAAGGGGGCTACCAGCCCCAGCATTTT. Residues: CASSDGQGGYQPQHF.